Each of the 12 T cell receptor beta chains below was sequenced from the same sample in a study of blood T cell repertoires in COVID-19. Some clones are missing from TCRdb's copy, which holds only in-frame ones; the method was immunoSEQ multiplex PCR. This table holds tens of thousands of clones, 65% to 80% found once. The material sequenced was peripheral blood. Receptors originate from a human donor in a cohort sampled during active COVID-19.

This chain uses TRBV11-3 with TRBJ2-2; D is possibly TRBD2 (7 bases). CDR3 length: 17 amino acids. Germline V gene data show CDR1 as SGHNT and CDR2 as YENEEA. The germline V and J ends were trimmed by 4 bases and 5 bases, with 20 bases remaining between them. The CDR3 protein is CASSSRPGGGETGELFF. CDR3 in DNA: TGTGCCAGCAGCTCCCGCCCTGGCGGGGGCGAAACCGGGGAGCTGTTTTTT.

The chain is built from TRBV7-9 and TRBJ2-3, with 7 bases aligning to TRBD1. The CDR3 is 15 amino acids. CDR1 is SEHNR, CDR2 FQNEAQ, per germline (reference sequence). With V trimmed by 5 bases and J by 3 bases, 8 bases remained unmatched. The CDR3 sequence: CASSLRTGGTDTQYF. CDR3 DNA: TGTGCCAGCAGCCTTAGGACAGGAGGTACAGATACGCAGTATTTT. Using reference TRBV7-9 and TRBJ2-3 for the parts outside the CDR3, the full variable domain is DTGVSQNPRHKITKRGQNVTFRCDPISEHNRLYWYRQTLGQGPEFLTYFQNEAQLEKSRLLSDRFSAERPKGSFSTLEIQRTEQGDSAMYLCASSLRTGGTDTQYFGPGTRLTVL.

This chain links TRBV18 with TRBJ2-7, with TRBD2 matching 11 bases. Trimming removed 1 base from V and 0 bases from J; junction bases left unmatched: 8. CDR1 is KGHSH and CDR2 is LQKENI in the germline V gene. The CDR3 contains 18 residues. The CDR3 DNA reads as TGTGCCAGCTCACCACAGGCTAGCGGGAGGTCCCTCTCCTACGAGCAGTACTTC. The encoded protein is CASSPQASGRSLSYEQYF.

The chain combines TRBV5-1 with TRBJ2-3, with D maybe TRBD1 (6 bases). Germline values: CDR1 SGHRS, CDR2 YFSETQ. The length of the CDR3 is 15 residues. V lost 1 base and J 6 bases, leaving 15 bases between the germline ends. CDR3 amino acids: CASSLRGGRGDTQYF. In DNA form, the CDR3 reads TGCGCCAGCAGCTTGAGAGGCGGAAGGGGGGATACGCAGTATTTT.

The chain links TRBV6-1 to TRBJ2-7; the D gene is possibly TRBD2 (7 bases). The CDR3 is 14 amino acids. Trimming cost V 3 bases and J 6 bases, with 15 bases left between them. Germline loops: CDR1 MNHNS, CDR2 SASEGT. The CDR3 loop is CASSDRGARGEQYF. Written as DNA, the CDR3 is TGTGCCAGCAGTGACCGGGGGGCGCGAGGCGAGCAGTACTTC.

The table lists this clone with a count of one. The chain uses TRBV27 and TRBJ1-2; 11 positions agree with TRBD1. V was clipped by 6 bases and J by 0 bases; unmatched bases: 12. Germline values: CDR1 MNHEY, CDR2 SMNVEV (reference sequence). This CDR3 has 18 residues. The CDR3 DNA sequence: TGTGCCAGCAGGAGAACCGGGACAGGGGGGGGTACTAACTATGGCTACACCTTC. This codes for CASRRTGTGGGTNYGYTF.

This clone was observed a single time. This chain uses TRBV6-2 or TRBV6-3 with TRBJ2-7; D perhaps matches TRBD2 (6 bases). This CDR3 has 15 amino acids. Germline CDR1 and CDR2: MNHEY and SVGEGT. Trimming removed 2 bases from V and 4 bases from J, with 15 bases in between. CDR3 region: CASSYGAGRSYEQYF. DNA for the CDR3: TGTGCCAGCAGTTACGGGGCGGGGCGGTCGTACGAGCAGTACTTC.

The V call is TRBV12-3 or TRBV12-4, the J call TRBJ2-7; D is uncertain. V lost 5 bases to trimming and J lost 5 bases, with 10 bases between them. The CDR3 runs 12 residues. The CDR3 DNA reads as TGTGCCAGCAGTCCCCGACACGACGAGCAGTACTTC. Its protein product is CASSPRHDEQYF.

This clone was found a few times. The CDR3 is CSVGLFGGTEAFF. CDR3 DNA: TGCAGCGTTGGGCTGTTTGGTGGGACAGAAGCTTTCTTT. V and J are TRBV29-1 and TRBJ1-1; tentative D call: TRBD1 (6 bases). CDR3 length: 13 residues. Trimming took 4 bases from V and 8 from J, leaving 17 bases between them. Germline CDR1 is SQVTM and CDR2 is ANQGSEA. Using reference TRBV29-1 and TRBJ1-1 for the parts outside the CDR3, the full variable domain is SAVISQKPSRDICQRGTSLTIQCQVDSQVTMMFWYRQQPGQSLTLIATANQGSEATYESGFVIDKFPISRPNLTFSTLTVSNMSPEDSSIYLCSVGLFGGTEAFFGQGTRLTVV.

This chain uses TRBV10-1 with TRBJ2-1; 7 bases agree with TRBD2. With V trimmed by 3 bases and J by 0 bases, 2 bases remained unmatched. CDR3 length equals 15 residues. CDR1 WNHNN and CDR2 SYGVQD come from the germline V gene (reference sequence). CDR3 coding DNA: TGCGCCAGCAGTGAAGTAGCGGGCTCCTACAATGAGCAGTTCTTC. Its protein product is CASSEVAGSYNEQFF.

In DNA form, the CDR3 reads TGCGCCAGCAGCTTGGAGTCAGGTCGGGGGACTGAAGCTTTCTTT. This codes for CASSLESGRGTEAFF. V gene TRBV5-1 combines with J gene TRBJ1-1, with a possible D match to TRBD1 (5 bases). CDR3 length: 15 residues. Germline lookup yields CDR1 SGHRS and CDR2 YFSETQ. V dropped 0 bases and J dropped 5 bases, with 14 bases sitting between them.

The CDR3 sequence: CASSQGPGTEAFF. DNA of the CDR3: TGTGCCAGCTCACAGGGTCCGGGCACTGAAGCTTTCTTT. The chain combines TRBV6-4 with TRBJ1-1; D possibly corresponds to TRBD1 (6 bases). CDR3 size: 13 residues. V gave up 8 bases and J gave up 4 bases, with 14 bases separating them. The germline CDR1 and CDR2 sequences are MRHNA and SNTAGT.